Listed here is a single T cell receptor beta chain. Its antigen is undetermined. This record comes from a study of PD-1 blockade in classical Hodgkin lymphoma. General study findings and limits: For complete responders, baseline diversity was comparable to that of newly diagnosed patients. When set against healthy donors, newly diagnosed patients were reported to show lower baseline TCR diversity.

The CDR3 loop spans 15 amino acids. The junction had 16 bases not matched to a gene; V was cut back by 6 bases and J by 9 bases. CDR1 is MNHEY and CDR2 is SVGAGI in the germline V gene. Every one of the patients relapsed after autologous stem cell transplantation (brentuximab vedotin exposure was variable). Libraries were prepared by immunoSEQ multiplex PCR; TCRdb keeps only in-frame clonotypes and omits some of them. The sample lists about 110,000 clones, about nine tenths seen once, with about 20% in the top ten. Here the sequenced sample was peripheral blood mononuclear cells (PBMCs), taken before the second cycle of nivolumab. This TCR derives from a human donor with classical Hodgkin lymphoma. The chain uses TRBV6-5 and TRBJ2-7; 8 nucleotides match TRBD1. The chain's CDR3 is CASRRGQATYERQYF. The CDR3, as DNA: TGTGCCAGCAGGAGGGGACAGGCCACTTACGAGCGGCAGTACTTC.